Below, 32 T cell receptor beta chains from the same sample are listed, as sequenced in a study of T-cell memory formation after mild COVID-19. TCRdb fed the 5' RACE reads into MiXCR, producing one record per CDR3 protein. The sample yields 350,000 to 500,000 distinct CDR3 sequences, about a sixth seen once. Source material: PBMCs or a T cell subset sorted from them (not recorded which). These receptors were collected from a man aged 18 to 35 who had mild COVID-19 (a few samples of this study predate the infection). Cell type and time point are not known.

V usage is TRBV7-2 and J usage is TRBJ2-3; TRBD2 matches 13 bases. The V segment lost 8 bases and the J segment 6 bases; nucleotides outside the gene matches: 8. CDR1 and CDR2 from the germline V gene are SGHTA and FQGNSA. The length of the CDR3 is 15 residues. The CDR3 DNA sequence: TGTGCCAGCTTCCGGACTAGCGGGGGTAGGGATACGCAGTATTTT. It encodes CASFRTSGGRDTQYF.

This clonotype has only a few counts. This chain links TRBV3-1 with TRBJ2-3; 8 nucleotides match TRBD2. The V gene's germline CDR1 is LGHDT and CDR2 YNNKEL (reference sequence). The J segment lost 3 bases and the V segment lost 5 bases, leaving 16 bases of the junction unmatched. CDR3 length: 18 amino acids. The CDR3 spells CASSSLPGSSGVTDTQYF. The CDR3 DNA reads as TGTGCCAGCAGCTCCCTGCCGGGAAGTAGCGGGGTAACAGATACGCAGTATTTT.

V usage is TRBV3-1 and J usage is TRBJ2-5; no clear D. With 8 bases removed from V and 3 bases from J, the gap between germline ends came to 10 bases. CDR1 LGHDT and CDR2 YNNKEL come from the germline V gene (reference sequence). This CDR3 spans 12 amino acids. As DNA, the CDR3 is TGTGCCAGCGCCCCAGACGAAGAGACCCAGTACTTC. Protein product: CASAPDEETQYF.

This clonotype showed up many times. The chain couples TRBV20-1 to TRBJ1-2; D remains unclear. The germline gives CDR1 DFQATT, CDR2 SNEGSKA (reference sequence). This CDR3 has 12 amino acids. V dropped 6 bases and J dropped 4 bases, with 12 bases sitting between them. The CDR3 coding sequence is TGCAGTGCCGCAGGAACTTCCTATGGCTACACCTTC. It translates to CSAAGTSYGYTF.

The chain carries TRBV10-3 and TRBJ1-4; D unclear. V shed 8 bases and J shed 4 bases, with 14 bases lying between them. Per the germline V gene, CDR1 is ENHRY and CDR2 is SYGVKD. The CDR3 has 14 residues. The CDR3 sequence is CAISLQSFNEKLFF. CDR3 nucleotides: TGTGCCATCTCCCTGCAAAGTTTTAATGAAAAACTGTTTTTT.

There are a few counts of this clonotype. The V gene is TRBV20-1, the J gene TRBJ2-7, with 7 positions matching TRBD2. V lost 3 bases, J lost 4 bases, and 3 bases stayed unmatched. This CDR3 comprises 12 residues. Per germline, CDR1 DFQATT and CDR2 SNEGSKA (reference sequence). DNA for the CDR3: TGCAGTGCTAGCCGGCGGGGGTACGAGCAGTACTTC. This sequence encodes CSASRRGYEQYF.

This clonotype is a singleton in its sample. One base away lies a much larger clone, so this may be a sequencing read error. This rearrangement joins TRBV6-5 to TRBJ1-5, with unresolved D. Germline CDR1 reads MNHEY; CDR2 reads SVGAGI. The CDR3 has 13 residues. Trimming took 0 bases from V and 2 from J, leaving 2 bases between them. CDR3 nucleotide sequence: TGTGCCAGCAGTTACTCCCGCAATCAGCCCCAGCATTTT. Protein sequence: CASSYSRNQPQHF.

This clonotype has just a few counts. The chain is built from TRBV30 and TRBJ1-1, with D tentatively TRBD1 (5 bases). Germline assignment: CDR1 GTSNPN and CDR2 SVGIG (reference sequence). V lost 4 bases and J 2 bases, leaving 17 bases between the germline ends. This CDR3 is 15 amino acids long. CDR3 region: CAWTVGGSGNTEAFF. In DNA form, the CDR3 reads TGTGCCTGGACCGTGGGGGGGAGCGGTAACACTGAAGCTTTCTTT.

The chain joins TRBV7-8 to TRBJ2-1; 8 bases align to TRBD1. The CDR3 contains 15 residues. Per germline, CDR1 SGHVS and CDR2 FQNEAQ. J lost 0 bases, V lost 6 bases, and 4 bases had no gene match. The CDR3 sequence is CASRGTGRSYNEQFF. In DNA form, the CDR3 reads TGTGCCAGCAGAGGGACAGGTCGCTCCTACAATGAGCAGTTCTTC.

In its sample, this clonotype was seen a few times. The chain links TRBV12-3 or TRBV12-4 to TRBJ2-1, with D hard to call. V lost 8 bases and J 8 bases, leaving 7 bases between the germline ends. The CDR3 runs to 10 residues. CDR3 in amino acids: CASARHEQFF. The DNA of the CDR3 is TGTGCCAGCGCGCGCCATGAGCAGTTCTTC.

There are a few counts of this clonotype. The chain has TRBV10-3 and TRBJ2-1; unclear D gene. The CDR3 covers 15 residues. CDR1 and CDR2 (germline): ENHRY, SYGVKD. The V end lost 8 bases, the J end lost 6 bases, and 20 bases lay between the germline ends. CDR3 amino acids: CAIRLTATPTNEQFF. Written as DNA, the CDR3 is TGTGCCATCCGACTTACCGCCACCCCCACCAATGAGCAGTTCTTC.

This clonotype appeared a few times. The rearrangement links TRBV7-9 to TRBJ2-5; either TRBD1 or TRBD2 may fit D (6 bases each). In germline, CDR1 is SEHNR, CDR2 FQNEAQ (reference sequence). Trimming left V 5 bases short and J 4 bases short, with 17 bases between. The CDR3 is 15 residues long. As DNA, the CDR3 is TGTGCCAGCAGCGCCCCCAGCAGGGGAGGAGAGACCCAGTACTTC. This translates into CASSAPSRGGETQYF. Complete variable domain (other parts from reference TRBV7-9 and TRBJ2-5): DTGVSQNPRHKITKRGQNVTFRCDPISEHNRLYWYRQTLGQGPEFLTYFQNEAQLEKSRLLSDRFSAERPKGSFSTLEIQRTEQGDSAMYLCASSAPSRGGETQYFGPGTRLLVL.

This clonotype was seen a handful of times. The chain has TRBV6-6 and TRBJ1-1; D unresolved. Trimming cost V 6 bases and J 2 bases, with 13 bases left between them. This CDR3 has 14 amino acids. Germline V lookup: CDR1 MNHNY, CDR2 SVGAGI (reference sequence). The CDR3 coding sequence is TGTGCCAGCAGAATCAGGAGGATTAACACTGAAGCTTTCTTT. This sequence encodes CASRIRRINTEAFF.

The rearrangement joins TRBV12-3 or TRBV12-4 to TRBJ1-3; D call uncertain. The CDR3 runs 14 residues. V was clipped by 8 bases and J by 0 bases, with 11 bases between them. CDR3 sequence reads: CASQPRGSGNTIYF. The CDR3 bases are TGTGCCAGCCAACCGCGGGGCTCTGGAAACACCATATATTTT.

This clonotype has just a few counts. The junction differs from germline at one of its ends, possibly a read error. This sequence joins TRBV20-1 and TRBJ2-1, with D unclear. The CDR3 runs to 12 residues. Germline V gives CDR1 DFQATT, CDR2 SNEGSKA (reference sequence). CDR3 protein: CSARDGSLGNLF. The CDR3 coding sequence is TGCAGTGCTAGAGATGGTTCGCTGGGCAACCTCTTC.

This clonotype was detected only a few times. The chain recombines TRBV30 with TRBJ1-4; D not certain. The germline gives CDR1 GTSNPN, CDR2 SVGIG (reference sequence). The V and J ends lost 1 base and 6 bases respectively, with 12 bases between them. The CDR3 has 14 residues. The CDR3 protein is CAWSGTRLHEKLFF. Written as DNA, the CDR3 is TGTGCCTGGAGTGGGACCAGGCTTCATGAAAAACTGTTTTTT. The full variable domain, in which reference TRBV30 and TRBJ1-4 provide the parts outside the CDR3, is SQTIHQWPATLVQPVGSPLSLECTVEGTSNPNLYWYRQAAGRGLQLLFYSVGIGQISSEVPQNLSASRPQDRQFILSSKKLLLSDSGFYLCAWSGTRLHEKLFFGSGTQLSVL.

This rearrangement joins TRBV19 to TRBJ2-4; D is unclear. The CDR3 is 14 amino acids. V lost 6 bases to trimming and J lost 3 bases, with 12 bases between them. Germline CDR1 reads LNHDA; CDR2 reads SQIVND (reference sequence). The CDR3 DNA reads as TGTGCCAGTAGGATTAGTTCGGGCAAAAACATTCAGTACTTC. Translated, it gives CASRISSGKNIQYF.

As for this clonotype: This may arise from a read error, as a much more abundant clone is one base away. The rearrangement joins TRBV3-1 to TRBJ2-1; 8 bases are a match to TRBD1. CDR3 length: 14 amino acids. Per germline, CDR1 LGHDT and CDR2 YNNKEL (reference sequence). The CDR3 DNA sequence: TGTTCCAGCAGCCGCCGACAGGGGAACAATGAGCAGTTCTTC. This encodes CSSSRRQGNNEQFF.

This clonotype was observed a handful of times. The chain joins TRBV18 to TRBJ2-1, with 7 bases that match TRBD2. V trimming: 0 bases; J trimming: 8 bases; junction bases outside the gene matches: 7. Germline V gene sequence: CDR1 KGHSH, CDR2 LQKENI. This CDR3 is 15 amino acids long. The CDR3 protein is CASSPPGTTYHEQFF. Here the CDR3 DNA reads TGTGCCAGCTCACCACCCGGGACTACTTACCATGAGCAGTTCTTC. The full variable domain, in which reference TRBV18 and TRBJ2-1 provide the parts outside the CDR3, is NAGVMQNPRHLVRRRGQEARLRCSPMKGHSHVYWYRQLPEEGLKFMVYLQKENIIDESGMPKERFSAEFPKEGPSILRIQQVVRGDSAAYFCASSPPGTTYHEQFFGPGTRLTVL.

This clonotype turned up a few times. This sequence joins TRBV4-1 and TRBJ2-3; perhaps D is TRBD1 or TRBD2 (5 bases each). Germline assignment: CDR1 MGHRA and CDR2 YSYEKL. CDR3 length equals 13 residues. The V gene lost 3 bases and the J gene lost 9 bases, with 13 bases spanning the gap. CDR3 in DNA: TGCGCCAGCAGCCATCCCCTGGGGGACACGCAGTATTTT. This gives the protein CASSHPLGDTQYF.

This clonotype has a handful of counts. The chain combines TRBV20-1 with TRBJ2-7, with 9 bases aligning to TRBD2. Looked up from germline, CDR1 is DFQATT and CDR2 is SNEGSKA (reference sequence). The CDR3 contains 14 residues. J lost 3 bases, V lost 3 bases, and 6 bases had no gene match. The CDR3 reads CSASILAGIYEQYV. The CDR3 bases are TGCAGTGCTAGTATTCTAGCGGGGATCTACGAGCAGTACGTC.

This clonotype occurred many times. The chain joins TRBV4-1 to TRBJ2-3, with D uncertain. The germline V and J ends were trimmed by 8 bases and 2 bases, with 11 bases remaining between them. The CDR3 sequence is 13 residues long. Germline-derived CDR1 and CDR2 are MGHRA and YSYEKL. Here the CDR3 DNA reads TGCGCCAGCGGCCCCGGACCCACAGATACGCAGTATTTT. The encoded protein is CASGPGPTDTQYF.

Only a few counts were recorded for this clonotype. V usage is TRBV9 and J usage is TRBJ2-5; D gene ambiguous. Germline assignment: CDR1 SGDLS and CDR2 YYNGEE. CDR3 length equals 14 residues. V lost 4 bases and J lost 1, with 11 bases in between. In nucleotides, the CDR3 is TGTGCCAGCAGCCCCAGAACCATCCAAGAGACCCAGTACTTC. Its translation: CASSPRTIQETQYF.

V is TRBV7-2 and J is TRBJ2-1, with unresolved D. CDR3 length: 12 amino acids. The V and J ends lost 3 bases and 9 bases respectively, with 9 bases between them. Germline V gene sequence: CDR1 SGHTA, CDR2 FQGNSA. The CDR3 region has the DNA TGTGCCAGCAGCTTCCCGAATATTGAGCAGTTCTTC. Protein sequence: CASSFPNIEQFF.

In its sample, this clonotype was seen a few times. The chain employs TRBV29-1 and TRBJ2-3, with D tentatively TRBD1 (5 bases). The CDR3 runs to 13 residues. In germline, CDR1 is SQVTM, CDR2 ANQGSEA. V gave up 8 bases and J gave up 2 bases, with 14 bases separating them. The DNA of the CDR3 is TGCAGCCAACAGGCAGGGAACACAGATACGCAGTATTTT. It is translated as CSQQAGNTDTQYF.

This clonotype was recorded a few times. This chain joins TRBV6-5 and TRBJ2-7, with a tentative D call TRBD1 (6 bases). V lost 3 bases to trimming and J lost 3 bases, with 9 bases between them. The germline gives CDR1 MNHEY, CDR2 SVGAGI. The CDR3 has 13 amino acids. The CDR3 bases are TGTGCCAGCAGTTATTTGACAGGCTACGAGCAGTACTTC. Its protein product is CASSYLTGYEQYF.

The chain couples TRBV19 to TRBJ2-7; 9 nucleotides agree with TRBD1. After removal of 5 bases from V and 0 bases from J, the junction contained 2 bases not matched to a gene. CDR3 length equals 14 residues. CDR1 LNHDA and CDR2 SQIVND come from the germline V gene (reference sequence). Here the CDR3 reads CASSGTGNSYEQYF. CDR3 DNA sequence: TGTGCCAGTAGTGGGACAGGGAACTCCTACGAGCAGTACTTC.

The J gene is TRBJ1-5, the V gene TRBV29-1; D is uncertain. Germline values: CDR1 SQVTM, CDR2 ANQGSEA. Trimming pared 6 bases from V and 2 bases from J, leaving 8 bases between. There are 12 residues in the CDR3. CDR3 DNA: TGCAGCGTAGCGGACGGCAATCAGCCCCAGCATTTT. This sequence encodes CSVADGNQPQHF.

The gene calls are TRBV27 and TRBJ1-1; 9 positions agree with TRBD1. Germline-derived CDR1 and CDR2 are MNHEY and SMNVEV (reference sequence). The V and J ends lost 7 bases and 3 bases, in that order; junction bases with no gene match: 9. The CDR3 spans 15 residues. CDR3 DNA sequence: TGTGCCAGCACCTTTACAGGGGGCGGGTACACTGAAGCTTTCTTT. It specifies CASTFTGGGYTEAFF.

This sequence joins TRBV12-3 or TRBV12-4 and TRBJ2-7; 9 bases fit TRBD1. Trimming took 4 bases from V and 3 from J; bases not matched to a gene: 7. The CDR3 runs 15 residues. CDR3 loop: CASSSGTGSRYEQYF. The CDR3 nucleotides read TGTGCCAGCAGTTCTGGGACAGGGTCCCGCTACGAGCAGTACTTC.

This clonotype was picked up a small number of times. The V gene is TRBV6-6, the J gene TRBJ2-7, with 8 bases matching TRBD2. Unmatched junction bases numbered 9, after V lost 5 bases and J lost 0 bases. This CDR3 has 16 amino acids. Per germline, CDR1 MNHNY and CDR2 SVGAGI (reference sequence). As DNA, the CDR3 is TGTGCCAGCAGTCCTCATGGCGGGGGGTACTCCTACGAGCAGTACTTC. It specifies CASSPHGGGYSYEQYF.

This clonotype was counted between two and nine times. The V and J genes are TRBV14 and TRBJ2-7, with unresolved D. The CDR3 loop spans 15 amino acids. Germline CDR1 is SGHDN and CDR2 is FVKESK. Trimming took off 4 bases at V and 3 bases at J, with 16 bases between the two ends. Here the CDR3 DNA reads TGTGCCAGCAGCCCCCGTCTCTCGTTGGGCTACGAGCAGTACTTC. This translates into CASSPRLSLGYEQYF.